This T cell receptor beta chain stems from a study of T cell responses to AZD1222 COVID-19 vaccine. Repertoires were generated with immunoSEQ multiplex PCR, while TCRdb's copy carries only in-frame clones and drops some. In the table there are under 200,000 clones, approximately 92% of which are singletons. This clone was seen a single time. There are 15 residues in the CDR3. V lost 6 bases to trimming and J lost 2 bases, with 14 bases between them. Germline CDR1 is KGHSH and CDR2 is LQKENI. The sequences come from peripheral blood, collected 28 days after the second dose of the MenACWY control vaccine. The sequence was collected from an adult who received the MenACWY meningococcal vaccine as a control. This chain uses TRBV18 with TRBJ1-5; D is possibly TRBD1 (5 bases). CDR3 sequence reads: CASSREGHGNQPQHF. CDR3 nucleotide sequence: TGTGCCAGCTCCAGGGAGGGCCACGGCAATCAGCCCCAGCATTTT.